This record looks at one TCR beta chain sequence and its context. Its antigen is as yet unknown. The CDR3 loop spans 17 amino acids. J lost 4 bases, V lost 1 base, and 10 bases had no gene match. CDR1 and CDR2 (germline): SGHVS, FQNEAQ. Then a second PCR, running about 7 to 11 cycles, was carried out with a sample-barcoded 5' primer and a J-beta primer mix. A single record per CDR3 protein comes from TCRdb applying MiXCR to the 5' RACE reads. The profile shows about 1.6 million distinct CDR3 sequences, about 32% of them singletons. The sample originates from a study of blood T cells in healthy people across ages. Whole-study findings and limits: Among long-lived donors, naive CD4+ cells were more numerous and diversity higher than in aged donors.

The V call is TRBV7-8, the J call TRBJ2-1, with 7 bases aligning to TRBD2. This clonotype originated in a young woman in good health. The sequenced sample was blood. Here the CDR3 DNA reads TGTGCCAGCAGCTTAGGATCTAGCGGTAGATTATACAATGAGCAGTTCTTC. Its protein product is CASSLGSSGRLYNEQFF.